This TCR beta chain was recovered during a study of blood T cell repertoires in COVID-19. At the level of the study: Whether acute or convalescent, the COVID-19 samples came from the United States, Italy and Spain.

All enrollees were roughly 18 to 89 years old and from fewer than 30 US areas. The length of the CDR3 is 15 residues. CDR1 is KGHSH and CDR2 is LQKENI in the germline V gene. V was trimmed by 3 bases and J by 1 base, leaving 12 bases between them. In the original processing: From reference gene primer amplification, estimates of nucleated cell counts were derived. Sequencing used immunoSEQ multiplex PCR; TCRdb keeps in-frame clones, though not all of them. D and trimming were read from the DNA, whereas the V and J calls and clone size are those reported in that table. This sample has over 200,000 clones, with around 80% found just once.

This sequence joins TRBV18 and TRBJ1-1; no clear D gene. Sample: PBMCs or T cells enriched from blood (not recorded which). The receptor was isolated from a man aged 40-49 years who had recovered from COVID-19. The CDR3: CASSPSGPANTEAFF. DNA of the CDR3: TGTGCCAGCTCACCGAGTGGGCCAGCGAACACTGAAGCTTTCTTT.